Listed here are 21 T cell receptor beta chains from one sample, sequenced in a study of post-analysis software for immune sequencing data. Overall study findings and caveats: When patients were compared with controls, a handful of TRBV segments were more frequent, TRBV5-6, TRBV5-1 and TRBV20-1 among them.

These receptors' targets are unknown. Incorporated into the TCR beta cDNA libraries were unique molecular identifiers, which served to reduce PCR and sequencing biases. TCRdb redid the calling of the PCR reads with MiXCR, one entry per CDR3 protein. The profile shows about 540,000 distinct CDR3 sequences, less than 40% of them singletons. Sequences were obtained from blood. The receptors originated from a girl aged 2-17 years with multiple sclerosis.

This chain uses TRBV6-5 with TRBJ1-1; 9 positions agree with TRBD1. This CDR3 is built from 15 residues. From germline, CDR1 is MNHEY and CDR2 SVGAGI. V gave up 5 bases and J gave up 4 bases; unmatched junction bases: 8. In DNA form, the CDR3 reads TGTGCCAGCAGTGGGACAGGGTTGGTTCGCACTGAAGCTTTCTTT. Amino acid sequence: CASSGTGLVRTEAFF.

V and J are TRBV20-1 and TRBJ2-2, with TRBD2 identical over 10 bases. After removal of 3 bases from V and 2 bases from J, the junction contained 6 bases not matched to a gene. This CDR3 contains 16 residues. The germline V gene encodes CDR1 DFQATT and CDR2 SNEGSKA (reference sequence). The CDR3 spells CSASRIAGGNTGELFF. The CDR3 bases are TGCAGTGCTAGCCGTATAGCGGGGGGAAACACCGGGGAGCTGTTTTTT.

The chain links TRBV21-1 to TRBJ1-2; the listed D gene, TRBD1, was not tested against the DNA. TRBV21-1 is listed as a pseudogene. The CDR3 is 13 residues long. The CDR3 region has the DNA TGTGCCAGCAGCAAATGGGGCGGCTATGGCTACACCTTC. Translating gives CASSKWGGYGYTF.

This chain joins TRBV7-9 and TRBJ1-1, with D uncertain. The germline gives CDR1 SEHNR, CDR2 FQNEAQ (reference sequence). This CDR3 spans 15 amino acids. V was trimmed by 3 bases and J by 3 bases, leaving 14 bases between them. The CDR3 region is CASSFLGILDTEAFF. CDR3 nucleotide sequence: TGTGCCAGCAGCTTTTTAGGGATTTTGGACACTGAAGCTTTCTTT.

The chain employs TRBV4-1 and TRBJ1-1; perhaps TRBD1 as D (5 bases). The CDR3 has 14 amino acids. Germline V CDR1 and CDR2: MGHRA, YSYEKL. Trimming pared 0 bases from V and 6 bases from J, leaving 11 bases between. DNA of the CDR3: TGCGCCAGCAGCCAAGATATAGGGGAAGCTGAAGCTTTCTTT. Translation: CASSQDIGEAEAFF.

The chain uses TRBV29-1 and TRBJ1-5; 9 bases are a match to TRBD1. This CDR3 has 18 amino acids. Germline CDR1 SQVTM, CDR2 ANQGSEA. With 6 bases clipped from V and 4 bases from J, the junction kept 19 bases outside the gene matches. CDR3 nucleotide sequence: TGCAGCGTGATAGCGGTGACAGGGGGTGGGGGTTGGAATCAGCCCCAGCATTTT. As protein: CSVIAVTGGGGWNQPQHF.

J is TRBJ1-6 and V is TRBV6-6; 10 bases align to TRBD1. This CDR3 is built from 15 residues. The V gene's germline CDR1 is MNHNY and CDR2 SVGAGI (reference sequence). After removal of 5 bases from V and 9 bases from J, the junction contained 7 bases not matched to a gene. CDR3 loop: CASSGQGEGSSPLHF. The CDR3 bases are TGTGCCAGCAGTGGACAGGGGGAAGGAAGTTCACCCCTCCACTTT.

This clonotype was recorded a few times. The V and J genes are TRBV3-1 and TRBJ2-5; no reliable D call. The germline CDR1 and CDR2 sequences are LGHDT and YNNKEL (reference sequence). This CDR3 spans 13 amino acids. The germline V and J ends were trimmed by 0 bases and 2 bases, with 4 bases remaining between them. The CDR3 here is CASSQEAQETQYF. As DNA, the CDR3 is TGTGCCAGCAGCCAAGAAGCTCAAGAGACCCAGTACTTC.

This chain connects TRBV5-1 to TRBJ2-1; D remains ambiguous. This CDR3 is built from 16 residues. Germline V gene lookup returns CDR1 SGHRS and CDR2 YFSETQ. The V and J ends lost 0 bases and 0 bases respectively, with 10 bases between them. In nucleotides, the CDR3 is TGCGCCAGCAGCTTGGTTGGGGTCGGCTCCTACAATGAGCAGTTCTTC. Protein sequence: CASSLVGVGSYNEQFF.

This clonotype came up a few times. The chain links TRBV20-1 to TRBJ2-1, with 11 bases identical to TRBD2. Germline CDR1 reads DFQATT; CDR2 reads SNEGSKA (reference sequence). The CDR3 runs 17 residues. The V segment lost 5 bases and the J segment 0 bases; nucleotides outside the gene matches: 9. The CDR3 is CSAEASGGLSSYNEQFF. The CDR3 DNA reads as TGCAGTGCTGAGGCTAGCGGGGGGCTTAGCTCCTACAATGAGCAGTTCTTC.

The J gene is TRBJ1-4, the V gene TRBV7-2; D is possibly TRBD1 (6 bases). This CDR3 contains 16 residues. Trimming took off 0 bases at V and 8 bases at J, with 16 bases between the two ends. The germline V gene has CDR1 SGHTA and CDR2 FQGNSA. CDR3 protein: CASSLASTGIGEKLFF. The CDR3 DNA is TGTGCCAGCAGCTTAGCATCTACAGGGATAGGAGAAAAACTGTTTTTT.

The J gene is TRBJ2-1, the V gene TRBV24-1; 11 bases are a match to TRBD1. The CDR3 has 16 amino acids. V shed 5 bases and J 2 bases; nucleotides not matched to a gene: 4. Germline V gene data show CDR1 as KGHDR and CDR2 as SFDVKD. CDR3: CATSASDRGPYNEQFF. In DNA, the CDR3 is TGTGCCACCAGTGCCTCGGACAGGGGGCCCTACAATGAGCAGTTCTTC.

This clonotype was found once. The chain is built from TRBV6-1 and TRBJ1-4; 7 nucleotides match TRBD1. Germline V gene sequence: CDR1 MNHNS, CDR2 SASEGT. The V gene end was trimmed by 6 bases and the J gene end by 8 bases; junction bases not matched to a gene: 15. CDR3 length: 16 residues. CDR3 residues: CASRPRAGGGGEKLFF. In DNA, the CDR3 is TGTGCCAGCAGACCCCGGGCAGGGGGAGGTGGAGAAAAACTGTTTTTT.

This chain uses TRBV29-1 with TRBJ1-1, with 7 bases aligning to TRBD1. V dropped 1 base and J dropped 0; count of bases not matched to a gene: 8. The germline CDR1 and CDR2 sequences are SQVTM and ANQGSEA. The CDR3 consists of 16 residues. DNA of the CDR3: TGCAGCGTTGAAGGAAACAGGGGTAGGATGAACACTGAAGCTTTCTTT. Its protein is CSVEGNRGRMNTEAFF.

This clonotype was recorded a few times. The V call is TRBV27, the J call TRBJ1-1; no definite D call. CDR1 and CDR2 (germline): MNHEY, SMNVEV (reference sequence). With 4 bases removed from V and 1 base from J, the gap between germline ends came to 13 bases. This CDR3 is built from 15 residues. The CDR3, as DNA: TGTGCCAGCAGTTATGCTCGGGAGGGGAACACTGAAGCTTTCTTT. Amino acid sequence: CASSYAREGNTEAFF.

The rearrangement links TRBV5-5 to TRBJ2-7; 12 nucleotides align to TRBD2. Trimming removed 8 bases from V and 2 bases from J; junction bases left unmatched: 8. This CDR3 spans 15 amino acids. Germline V gene lookup returns CDR1 SGHKS and CDR2 YYEKEE (reference sequence). The CDR3 region has the DNA TGTGCCAGTTCACTAGCGGGGGGCGAGACCTACGAGCAGTACTTC. Its translation is CASSLAGGETYEQYF.

This clonotype came up a few times. This sequence joins TRBV28 and TRBJ2-5, with TRBD1 identical over 11 bases. Trimming took 5 bases from V and 5 from J; bases not matched to a gene: 7. The CDR3 runs to 15 residues. Germline assignment: CDR1 MDHEN and CDR2 SYDVKM. CDR3 in amino acids: CASSGTGGGTETQYF. The CDR3 nucleotides are TGTGCCAGCAGTGGGACAGGGGGGGGTACGGAGACCCAGTACTTC. Full variable domain (outside the CDR3, taken from reference TRBV28 and TRBJ2-5): DVKVTQSSRYLVKRTGEKVFLECVQDMDHENMFWYRQDPGLGLRLIYFSYDVKMKEKGDIPEGYSVSREKKERFSLILESASTNQTSMYLCASSGTGGGTETQYFGPGTRLLVL.

The rearrangement uses TRBV20-1 and TRBJ2-3, with D possibly TRBD2 on 5 matching bases. In germline, CDR1 is DFQATT, CDR2 SNEGSKA (reference sequence). This CDR3 is built from 10 residues. CDR3 region: CSEGGDTQYF. The CDR3 nucleotides are TGCAGCGAAGGAGGAGATACGCAGTATTTT.

In the case of this clonotype: One end of the junction varies from germline; a read error may be responsible. V gene TRBV6-5 combines with J gene TRBJ1-4; D is undetermined. Germline CDR1 and CDR2: MNHEY and SVGAGI. This CDR3 region has 16 residues. The CDR3 DNA reads as TGTGCCGGCAGTTACTCGCCCCGGAGTACTAATGAAAAACTGTTTTTT. It specifies CAGSYSPRSTNEKLFF.

About this clonotype: A junction end diverges from the germline sequence, so it may reflect a read error. The V gene is TRBV6-4, the J gene TRBJ2-1; D unclear. Germline CDR1 reads MRHNA; CDR2 reads SNTAGT. The length of the CDR3 is 13 residues. CDR3 nucleotides: TGTGCCACCGTTGACGCCCCAGGAAATGAGCAGGTCTTC. Translating gives CATVDAPGNEQVF.

The V call is TRBV11-2, the J call TRBJ2-5, with 12 bases lining up with TRBD1. The CDR3 sequence is 16 residues long. Germline V gene sequence: CDR1 SGHAT, CDR2 FQNNGV. Trimming cost V 4 bases and J 5 bases; bases outside gene matches: 8. This CDR3 is CASSSAGDRGRETQYF. CDR3 sequence (DNA): TGTGCCAGCAGCTCCGCAGGGGACAGGGGGCGTGAGACCCAGTACTTC.